These T cell receptor beta chains were read from a single sample in a study of somatic mutations in cytotoxic T cells in rheumatoid arthritis. Some clones are missing from TCRdb's copy, which holds only in-frame ones; the method was immunoSEQ multiplex PCR. The sample has tens of thousands of clones, roughly 86% seen once. The material sequenced was CD8+ T cells sorted from blood. These receptors were taken from an adult with rheumatoid arthritis. Both conserved end residues are part of each CDR3. A D gene is named only where the DNA matches it firmly. Clone sizes are given selectively: once, few, many, or a class where the clone is expanded.

>NA|few|TRBJ1-2|TRBV19
TGTGCCAGTAGCCGGGACTCCTTCCAGGGGGGCTACACCTTC
CASSRDSFQGGYTF
>TRBD1|NA|TRBJ1-3|TRBV19
TGTGCCAGTAGTGACAGGGGTGGAAACACCATATATTTT
CASSDRGGNTIYF
>NA|NA|TRBJ1-4|TRBV9
TGTGCCAGCAGCGTAGCAGGCAGGGCAAATGAAAAACTGTTTTTT
CASSVAGRANEKLFF
>NA|NA|TRBJ1-1|TRBV11-2
TGTGCCAGCAGCTTAGACAGCACTGAAGCTTTCTTT
CASSLDSTEAFF
>NA|NA|TRBJ1-5|TRBV15
TGTGCCACCAGCGTACCTCAGGGTCAGCCCCAGCATTTT
CATSVPQGQPQHF
>NA|NA|TRBJ1-2|TRBV11-2
TGTGCCAGCAGCTTAGCAGGGGCTCCGAGTGGCTACACCTTC
CASSLAGAPSGYTF
>TRBD1|NA|TRBJ1-6|TRBV28
TGTGCCAGCAGTTTCGATCTCCAGACAGGGGGCTCCTATAATTCACCCCTCCACTTT
CASSFDLQTGGSYNSPLHF
>NA|NA|TRBJ2-7|TRBV11-2
TGTGCCAGCAGCTTAGGTTGGTCCTACGAGCAGTACTTC
CASSLGWSYEQYF
>NA|NA|TRBJ2-1|TRBV7-6
TGTGCCAGCAGCCCTGGACTTTATAACAACAATGAGCAGTTCTTC
CASSPGLYNNNEQFF
>TRBD2|NA|TRBJ2-5|TRBV6-5
TGTGCCAGCAGTTACTTAGCGGGGGAAGAGACCCAGTACTTC
CASSYLAGEETQYF
>NA|NA|TRBJ2-7|TRBV11-3
TGTGCCAGCAGCTTAGATGCTAGCAGGGACCACGAGCAGTACTTC
CASSLDASRDHEQYF
>NA|NA|TRBJ2-1|TRBV11-3
TGTGCCAGCAGCTCTCGAAGGGGGGACAATGAGCAGTTCTTC
CASSSRRGDNEQFF
>TRBD1|once|TRBJ2-7|TRBV4-1
TGCGCCAGCAGCCAAGATAGGACAGGGGGGAACGAGCAGTACTTC
CASSQDRTGGNEQYF
>TRBD2|NA|TRBJ2-7|TRBV11-2
TGTGCCAGCAGCCCGTACTTAGCTAGCGGGGTTCCTGGGCAGTACTTC
CASSPYLASGVPGQYF
>NA|NA|TRBJ2-7|TRBV30
TGTGCCTGGAGTCCGGGACATAGCTACGAGCAGTACTTC
CAWSPGHSYEQYF
>TRBD1|once|TRBJ2-3|TRBV5-1
TGCGCCAGCAGCTTGTTGGACAGGGGTCATCCAGATACGCAGTATTTT
CASSLLDRGHPDTQYF
>TRBD2|once|TRBJ2-7|TRBV7-8
TGTGCCAGCAGCCAGGTAACTAGCGTGACCTACGAGCAGTACTTC
CASSQVTSVTYEQYF
>TRBD2|NA|TRBJ2-5|TRBV2
TGTGCCAGCAGTGTCCGAGCTAGCGGACAAGAGACCCAGTACTTC
CASSVRASGQETQYF
>NA|NA|TRBJ1-3|TRBV10-3
TGTGCCATCAGTGGGGTCGGGGACGGAAACACCATATATTTT
CAISGVGDGNTIYF
>TRBD2|NA|TRBJ2-1|TRBV27
TGTGCCAGCAGTTTAGGGGCCCGTCTAGCGGGAGGGCGCTCCTACAATGAGCAGTTCTTC
CASSLGARLAGGRSYNEQFF
>NA|once|TRBJ1-2|TRBV6-4
TGTGCCAGCAGTGACAGTCAGAGCCATGGCTACACCTTC
CASSDSQSHGYTF
>TRBD1|NA|TRBJ2-3|TRBV6-5
TGTGCCAGCAGTCCCCCCCCGACAGGGATGGATACGCAGTATTTT
CASSPPPTGMDTQYF
>NA|NA|TRBJ1-2|TRBV2
TGTGCCAGCAGTGAAAATAACTATGGCTACACCTTC
CASSENNYGYTF
>NA|NA|TRBJ2-7|TRBV4-3
TGCGCCAGCAGCCTCTCCGACAGCAGCTCCTACGAGCAGTACTTC
CASSLSDSSSYEQYF
>TRBD2|once|TRBJ2-2|TRBV11-2
TGTGCCAGCAGCTCGGGACTAGCGACGAACACCGGGGAGCTGTTTTTT
CASSSGLATNTGELFF
>NA|NA|TRBJ2-3|TRBV2
TGTGCCAGCAGTGAACACCGCGGAGCTAGCACAGATACGCAGTATTTT
CASSEHRGASTDTQYF
>NA|NA|TRBJ1-4|TRBV13
TGTGCCAGCAGCAGGTGGAGGGTGAATGGTGAAAAACTGTTTTTT
CASSRWRVNGEKLFF
>NA|NA|TRBJ2-7|TRBV29-1
TGCAGCGTTATTTGGGCCGGATTCTACGAGCAGTACTTC
CSVIWAGFYEQYF
>NA|NA|TRBJ2-1|TRBV5-8
TGTGCCGGCGGCAGGGCAGGGTCGGATGAGCAGTTCTTC
CAGGRAGSDEQFF
>NA|NA|TRBJ1-3|TRBV4-3
TGCGCCAGCAGGGATGGACGGAACTCTGGAAACACCATATATTTT
CASRDGRNSGNTIYF
>NA|NA|TRBJ2-3|TRBV5-6
TGTGCCAGCAGCTGGGGTAATACGCAGTATTTT
CASSWGNTQYF
>TRBD2|NA|TRBJ2-3|TRBV6-6
TGTGCCAGCATCAGTCTAGCGGGGAGCACAGATACGCAGTATTTT
CASISLAGSTDTQYF
>NA|NA|TRBJ2-1|TRBV13
TGTGCCAGCAGCTTAGTTCCTAGAGGGGGGAATGAGCAGTTCTTC
CASSLVPRGGNEQFF
>TRBD2|NA|TRBJ2-3|TRBV6-5
TGTGCCAGCAGTCCCGTAGCGGGAGAAACAGATACGCAGTATTTT
CASSPVAGETDTQYF
>TRBD1|NA|TRBJ2-1|TRBV7-9
TGTGCCAGCAGCTCCTACCGACAGGGGGAAGCCTACAATGAGCAGTTCTTC
CASSSYRQGEAYNEQFF
>TRBD2|NA|TRBJ2-3|TRBV5-1
TGCGCCAGCAGCTCCGCTCCATTAGCGGGAGAAGGCGATACGCAGTATTTT
CASSSAPLAGEGDTQYF
>NA|NA|TRBJ2-1|TRBV6-1
TGTGCCAGCAGTTTCCGGGACGGCCTGTACAATGAGCAGTTCTTC
CASSFRDGLYNEQFF
>NA|NA|TRBJ2-1|TRBV4-1
TGCGCCAGCAGCCAAGAGCGGTACAATGAGCAGTTCTTC
CASSQERYNEQFF
>TRBD2|NA|TRBJ2-2|TRBV11-2
TGTGCCAGCAGCTCCTGGACTAGCGGGGGGCCGGGGACCGGGGAGCTGTTTTTT
CASSSWTSGGPGTGELFF
>TRBD1|once|TRBJ2-7|TRBV12-5
TGTGCTAGTGGTTTGGACACAGGGGCCTCTTCCTACGAGCAGTACTTC
CASGLDTGASSYEQYF
>NA|once|TRBJ1-2|TRBV7-8
TGTGCCAGCAGCCCCTTAAGGGATGGGAACTATGGCTACACCTTC
CASSPLRDGNYGYTF
>TRBD1|NA|TRBJ1-5|TRBV7-2
TGTGCCAGCAGCTCGATAGGGTTGGACAGGGGGATTCCAAATCAGCCCCAGCATTTT
CASSSIGLDRGIPNQPQHF
>TRBD2|NA|TRBJ2-2|TRBV5-1
TGCGCCAGCAGCTTGGGTTGGCTAGCGGGAGTCACCGGGGAGCTGTTTTTT
CASSLGWLAGVTGELFF
>NA|NA|TRBJ2-1|TRBV9
TGTGCCAGCAGCGTAGCGGGTCAGGACTACAATGAGCAGTTCTTC
CASSVAGQDYNEQFF
>TRBD1|NA|TRBJ2-1|TRBV5-1
TGCGCCAGCAGCTGGGGGGATGGGACAGGGGGCTCTGACTACAATGAGCAGTTCTTC
CASSWGDGTGGSDYNEQFF
>TRBD1|NA|TRBJ2-7|TRBV7-3
TGTGCCAGCAGCTTAACTTTGGGACAGATTTACGAGCAGTACTTC
CASSLTLGQIYEQYF
>NA|few|TRBJ1-2|TRBV14
TGTGCCAGCAGCCAAAGAGATAACTATGGCTACACCTTC
CASSQRDNYGYTF
>NA|NA|TRBJ2-3|TRBV4-1
TGCGCCAGCAGCCAAGTGAGCAGGGGCGGAGCAGATGCGCAGTATTTT
CASSQVSRGGADAQYF
>TRBD2|NA|TRBJ2-7|TRBV29-1
TGCAGCGCCTTACTAGCGGTTTCCTACGAGCAGTACTTC
CSALLAVSYEQYF
>NA|once|TRBJ1-5|TRBV18
TGTGCCAGCTCATCTACATCGGAAAGCAATCAGCCCCAGCATTTT
CASSSTSESNQPQHF
>NA|NA|TRBJ1-5|TRBV2
TGTGCCAGCAGTGAAGCTCCAAATCAGCCCCAGCATTTT
CASSEAPNQPQHF
>NA|NA|TRBJ2-2|TRBV7-9
TGTGCCAGCCGGGACTCAGGTTCGCTTGAGCGCACCGGGGAGCTGTTTTTT
CASRDSGSLERTGELFF
>NA|once|TRBJ2-5|TRBV6-5
TGTGCCAGCGGTTCACCTGACCTTTCCCAAGAGACCCAGTACTTC
CASGSPDLSQETQYF
>NA|NA|TRBJ2-1|TRBV9
TGTGCCAGCAGCGTATGGGGGGAACCTAACAATGAGCAGTTCTTC
CASSVWGEPNNEQFF
>NA|NA|TRBJ1-2|TRBV15
TGTGCCACCAGTGAAGAGGGGCACCATGGCTACACCTTC
CATSEEGHHGYTF
>NA|NA|TRBJ1-2|TRBV7-9
TGTGCCAGCAGCTTACTAGGGAGGACGCAGGATGGCTACACCTTC
CASSLLGRTQDGYTF
>NA|NA|TRBJ2-2|TRBV7-2
TGTGCCAGCAGCTTGAACTCCGGGGGGCCTAACACCGGGGAGCTGTTTTTT
CASSLNSGGPNTGELFF
>TRBD2|NA|TRBJ2-2|TRBV6-1
TGTGCCAGCAGGAGCGGGGACACCGGGGAGCTGTTTTTT
CASRSGDTGELFF